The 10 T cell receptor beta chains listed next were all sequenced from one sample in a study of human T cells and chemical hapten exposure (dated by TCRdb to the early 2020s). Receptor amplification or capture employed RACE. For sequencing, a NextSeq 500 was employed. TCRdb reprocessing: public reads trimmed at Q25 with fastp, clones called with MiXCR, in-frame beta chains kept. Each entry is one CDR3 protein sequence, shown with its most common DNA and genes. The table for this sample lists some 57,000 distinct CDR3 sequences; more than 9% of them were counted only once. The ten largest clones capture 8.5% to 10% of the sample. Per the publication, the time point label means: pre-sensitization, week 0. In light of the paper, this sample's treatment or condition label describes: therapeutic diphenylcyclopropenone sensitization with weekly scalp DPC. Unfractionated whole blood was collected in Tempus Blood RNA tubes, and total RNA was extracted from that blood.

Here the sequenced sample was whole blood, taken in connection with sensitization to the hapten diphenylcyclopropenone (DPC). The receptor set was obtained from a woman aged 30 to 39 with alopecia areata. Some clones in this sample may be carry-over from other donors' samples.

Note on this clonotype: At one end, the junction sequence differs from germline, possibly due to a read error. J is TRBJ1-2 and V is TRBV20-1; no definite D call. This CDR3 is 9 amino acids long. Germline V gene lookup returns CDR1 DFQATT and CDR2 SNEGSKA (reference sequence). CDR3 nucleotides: TGCAGTGCTCTTGAGCCACCCTTTTTC. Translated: CSALEPPFF.

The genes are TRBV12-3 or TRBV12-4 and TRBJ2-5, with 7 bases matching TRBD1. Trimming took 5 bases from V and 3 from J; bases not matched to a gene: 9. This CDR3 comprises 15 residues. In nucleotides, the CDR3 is TGTGCCAGCAGTACGACAGGGAGTTCAAAAGAGACCCAGTACTTC. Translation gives CASSTTGSSKETQYF.

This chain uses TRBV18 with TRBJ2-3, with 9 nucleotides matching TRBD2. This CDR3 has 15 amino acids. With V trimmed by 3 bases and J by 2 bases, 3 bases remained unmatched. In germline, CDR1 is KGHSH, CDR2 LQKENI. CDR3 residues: CASSPLAGVTDTQYF. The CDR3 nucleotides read TGTGCCAGCTCACCCTTAGCGGGGGTCACAGATACGCAGTATTTT.

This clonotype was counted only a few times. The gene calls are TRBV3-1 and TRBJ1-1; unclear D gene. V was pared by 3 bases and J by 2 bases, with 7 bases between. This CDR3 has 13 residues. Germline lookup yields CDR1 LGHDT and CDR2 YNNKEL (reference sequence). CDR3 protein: CASSQASNTEAFF. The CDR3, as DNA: TGTGCCAGCAGCCAGGCTAGTAACACTGAAGCTTTCTTT.

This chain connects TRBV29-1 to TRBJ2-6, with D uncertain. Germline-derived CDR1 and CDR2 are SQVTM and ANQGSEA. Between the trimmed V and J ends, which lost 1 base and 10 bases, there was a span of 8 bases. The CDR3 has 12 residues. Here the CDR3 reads CSVEVEENVLTF. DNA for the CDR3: TGCAGCGTTGAAGTGGAAGAAAACGTCCTGACTTTC.

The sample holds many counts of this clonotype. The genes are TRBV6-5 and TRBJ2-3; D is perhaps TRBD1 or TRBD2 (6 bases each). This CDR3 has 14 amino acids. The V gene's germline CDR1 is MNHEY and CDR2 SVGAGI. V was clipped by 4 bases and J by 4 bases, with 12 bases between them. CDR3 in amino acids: CASSSPGGPDTQYF. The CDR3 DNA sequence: TGTGCCAGCAGTTCCCCCGGGGGCCCAGATACGCAGTATTTT.

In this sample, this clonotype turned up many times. In nucleotides, the CDR3 is TGTGCCAGCAGTTTAGGGTTGGTCGCTGAAGCTTTCTTT. Translating gives CASSLGLVAEAFF. This chain uses TRBV12-3 or TRBV12-4 with TRBJ1-1; D remains ambiguous. The CDR3 runs to 13 residues. The V end was cut by 1 base, the J end by 6 bases, with 9 bases between.

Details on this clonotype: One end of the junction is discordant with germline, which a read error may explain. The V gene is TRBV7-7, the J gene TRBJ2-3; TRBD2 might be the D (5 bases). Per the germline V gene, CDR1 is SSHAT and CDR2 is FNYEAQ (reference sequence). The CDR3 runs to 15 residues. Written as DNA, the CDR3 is TGTGCTAGCAGCCAGGAGAGGGATCTCATGGATACGCAGTATTTT. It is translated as CASSQERDLMDTQYF.

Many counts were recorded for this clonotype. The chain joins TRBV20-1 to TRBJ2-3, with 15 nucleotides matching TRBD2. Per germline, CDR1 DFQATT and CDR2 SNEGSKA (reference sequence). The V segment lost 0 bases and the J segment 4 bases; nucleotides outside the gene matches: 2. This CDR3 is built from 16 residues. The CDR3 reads CSARDGLAGGPDTQYF. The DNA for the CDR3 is TGCAGTGCTAGAGATGGACTAGCGGGGGGGCCAGATACGCAGTATTTT.

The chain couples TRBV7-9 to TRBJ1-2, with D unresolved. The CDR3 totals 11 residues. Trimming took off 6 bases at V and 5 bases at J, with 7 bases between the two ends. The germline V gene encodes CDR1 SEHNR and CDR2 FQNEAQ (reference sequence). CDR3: CASRRGYGYTF. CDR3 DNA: TGTGCCAGCAGAAGAGGGTATGGCTACACCTTC.